One T cell receptor beta chain is described in this entry. The antigen remains undetermined. This entry is derived from a study of T cell responses to AZD1222 COVID-19 vaccine. After removal of 8 bases from V and 5 bases from J, the junction contained 10 bases not matched to a gene. The CDR3 spans 15 residues. Germline V gives CDR1 MDHEN, CDR2 SYDVKM. TCRdb keeps only in-frame clones here, not all; method: immunoSEQ multiplex PCR. The profile shows 100,000 to 150,000 clones, 80% to 90% of them singletons. General observations from the study: Just 6 or 7 AZD1222 recipients were seropositive at baseline.

The TCR originated in an adult in good health. The sequenced sample was peripheral blood, obtained on day 0 of AZD1222 vaccination. This rearrangement joins TRBV28 to TRBJ2-7; the match to TRBD2 covers 12 bases. CDR3 region: CASGITRTSGDEQYF. CDR3 in DNA: TGTGCCAGCGGGATTACGAGGACTAGCGGGGACGAGCAGTACTTC.